Sequencing of this T cell receptor beta chain was carried out in a study of blood T cells in healthy people across ages. Study outcomes and limitations: Higher naive T cell percentage went strongly together with higher TCR beta diversity. The recorded TCR beta diversity per million T cells decreased in a roughly linear manner with age.

The CDR3 is 16 amino acids. Germline loops: CDR1 SGHTA, CDR2 FQGNSA. The germline V and J ends were trimmed by 5 bases and 2 bases, with 17 bases remaining between them. This clonotype came up many times. Its antigen is undetermined. A second PCR, run for about 7 to 11 cycles, used a sample-barcoded 5' primer plus a J-beta primer mix. Every cDNA was tagged by a template-switch adaptor with 12 random nucleotides. TCRdb independently ran MiXCR on the 5' RACE reads; one entry per CDR3 protein. The sample shows about 670,000 distinct CDR3 sequences, 40% to 65% of them seen only once. The origin of this receptor is a woman of 80 years or more in good health. Sequencing was carried out using blood. The gene calls are TRBV7-2 and TRBJ2-3; TRBD2 is a possible D gene (6 bases). In DNA form, the CDR3 reads TGTGCCAGCAGCCAGCGGAGGAGGGGTCTCACAGATACGCAGTATTTT. This gives the protein CASSQRRRGLTDTQYF.